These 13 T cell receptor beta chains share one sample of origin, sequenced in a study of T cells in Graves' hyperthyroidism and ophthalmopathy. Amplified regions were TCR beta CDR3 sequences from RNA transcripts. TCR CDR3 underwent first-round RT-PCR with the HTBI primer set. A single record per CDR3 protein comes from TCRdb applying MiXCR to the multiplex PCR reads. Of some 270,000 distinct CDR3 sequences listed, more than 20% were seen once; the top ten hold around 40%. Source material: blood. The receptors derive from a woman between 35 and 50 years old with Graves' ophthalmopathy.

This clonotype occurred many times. In DNA, the CDR3 is TGTGCCAGCAGCCCAGGGGACTTGATAGCCAAAAACATTCAGTACTTC. Its protein is CASSPGDLIAKNIQYF. The genes are TRBV7-2 and TRBJ2-4; D may correspond to TRBD1 or TRBD2 (6 bases each). Between the trimmed V and J ends, which lost 5 bases and 0 bases, there was a span of 14 bases. The CDR3 runs to 16 residues. The germline CDR1 and CDR2 sequences are SGHTA and FQGNSA.

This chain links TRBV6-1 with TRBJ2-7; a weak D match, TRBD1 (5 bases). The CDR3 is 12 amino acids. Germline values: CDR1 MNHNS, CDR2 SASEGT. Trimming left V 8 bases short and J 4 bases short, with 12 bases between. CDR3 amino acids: CASERGRYEQYF. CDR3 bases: TGTGCCAGCGAAAGGGGAAGATACGAGCAGTACTTC.

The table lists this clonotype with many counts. Here the CDR3 reads CASSLGTSEVKNIQYF. CDR3 DNA: TGCGCCAGCAGCTTGGGGACTAGCGAGGTCAAAAACATTCAGTACTTC. This chain connects TRBV5-1 to TRBJ2-4, with 9 bases aligning to TRBD2. After removal of 0 bases from V and 3 bases from J, the junction contained 4 bases not matched to a gene. The germline V gene has CDR1 SGHRS and CDR2 YFSETQ. The CDR3 runs to 16 residues. Together with reference TRBV5-1 and TRBJ2-4, the CDR3 gives the full variable domain: KAGVTQTPRYLIKTRGQQVTLSCSPISGHRSVSWYQQTPGQGLQFLFEYFSETQRNKGNFPGRFSGRQFSNSRSEMNVSTLELGDSALYLCASSLGTSEVKNIQYFGAGTRLSVL.

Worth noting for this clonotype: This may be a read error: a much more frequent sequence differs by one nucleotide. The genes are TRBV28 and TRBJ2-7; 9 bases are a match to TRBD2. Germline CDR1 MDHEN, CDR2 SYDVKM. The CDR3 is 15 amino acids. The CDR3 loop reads CVSSSLLAGAEEQYF. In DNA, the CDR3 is TGTGTCAGCAGTTCCCTTTTAGCGGGAGCGGAAGAGCAGTACTTC.

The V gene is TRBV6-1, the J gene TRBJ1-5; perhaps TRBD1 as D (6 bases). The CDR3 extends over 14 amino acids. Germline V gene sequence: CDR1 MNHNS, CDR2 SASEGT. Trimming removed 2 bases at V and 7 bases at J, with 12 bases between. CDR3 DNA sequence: TGTGCCAGCAGTGAAAACAGGGTCGGACAGCCCCAGCATTTT. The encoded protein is CASSENRVGQPQHF.

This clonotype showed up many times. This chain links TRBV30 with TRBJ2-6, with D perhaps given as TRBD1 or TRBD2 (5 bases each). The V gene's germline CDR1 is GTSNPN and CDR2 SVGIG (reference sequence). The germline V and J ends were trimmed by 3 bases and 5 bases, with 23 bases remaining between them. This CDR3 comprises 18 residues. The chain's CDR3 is CAWRRARGTLLRANVLTF. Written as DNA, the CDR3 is TGTGCCTGGAGAAGGGCAAGAGGGACCTTGTTACGGGCCAACGTCCTGACTTTC.

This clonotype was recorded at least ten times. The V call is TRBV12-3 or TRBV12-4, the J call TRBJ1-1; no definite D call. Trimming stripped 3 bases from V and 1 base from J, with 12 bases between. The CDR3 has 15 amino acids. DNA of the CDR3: TGTGCCAGCAGTTTGGCCCGGGCGGGGAACACTGAAGCTTTCTTT. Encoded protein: CASSLARAGNTEAFF.

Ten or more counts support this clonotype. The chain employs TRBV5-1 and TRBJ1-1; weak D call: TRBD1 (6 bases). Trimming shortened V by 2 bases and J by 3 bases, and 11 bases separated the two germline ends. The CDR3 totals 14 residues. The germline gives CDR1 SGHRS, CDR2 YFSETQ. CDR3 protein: CASSFSGVDTEAFF. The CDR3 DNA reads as TGCGCCAGCAGCTTCTCAGGGGTTGACACTGAAGCTTTCTTT.

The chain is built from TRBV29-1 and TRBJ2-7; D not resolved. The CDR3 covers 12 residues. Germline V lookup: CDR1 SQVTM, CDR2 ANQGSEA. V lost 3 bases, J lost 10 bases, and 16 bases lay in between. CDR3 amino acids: CSVESLGTQQYF. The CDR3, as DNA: TGCAGCGTTGAGTCGTTAGGAACTCAACAGTACTTC.

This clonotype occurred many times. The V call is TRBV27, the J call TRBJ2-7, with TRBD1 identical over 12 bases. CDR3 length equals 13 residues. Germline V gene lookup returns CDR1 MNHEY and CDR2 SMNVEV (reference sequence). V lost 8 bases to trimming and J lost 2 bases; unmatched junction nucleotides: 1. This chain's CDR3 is CASGDRGPYEQYF. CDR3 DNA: TGTGCCAGCGGGGACAGGGGGCCCTACGAGCAGTACTTC.

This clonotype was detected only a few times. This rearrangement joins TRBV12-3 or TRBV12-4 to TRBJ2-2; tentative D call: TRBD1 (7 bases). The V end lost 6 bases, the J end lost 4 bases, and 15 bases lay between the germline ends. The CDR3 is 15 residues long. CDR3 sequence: CASRIRQGGTGELFF. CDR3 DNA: TGTGCCAGCAGGATAAGACAGGGAGGCACCGGGGAGCTGTTTTTT.

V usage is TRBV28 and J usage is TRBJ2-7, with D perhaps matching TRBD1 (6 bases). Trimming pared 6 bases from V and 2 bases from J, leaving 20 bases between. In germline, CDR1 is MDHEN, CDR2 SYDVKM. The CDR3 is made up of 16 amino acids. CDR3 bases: TGTGCCAGCAGGGAGATCCGGGACACTTTAACCTACGAGCAGTACTTC. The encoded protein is CASREIRDTLTYEQYF.

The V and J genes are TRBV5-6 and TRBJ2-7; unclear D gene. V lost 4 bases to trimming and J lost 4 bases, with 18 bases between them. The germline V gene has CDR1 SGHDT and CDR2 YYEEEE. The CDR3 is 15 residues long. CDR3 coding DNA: TGTGCCAGCAGCCGAAGGTCACTAAAGATTTACGAGCAGTACTTC. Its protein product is CASSRRSLKIYEQYF.